The next 7 T cell receptor beta chains were all read from a single sample in a study of blood T cell repertoires in COVID-19. Repertoires were generated with immunoSEQ multiplex PCR, while TCRdb's copy carries only in-frame clones and drops some. Here the sample spans approximately 500,000 clones, roughly nine tenths being singletons. The sequenced sample consisted of peripheral blood. The receptors were sampled from a woman in her forties or fifties with COVID-19, enrolled during active disease.

The chain uses TRBV19 and TRBJ1-5; 8 positions agree with TRBD1. The length of the CDR3 is 15 residues. Germline V CDR1 and CDR2: LNHDA, SQIVND (reference sequence). V shed 10 bases, J shed 0 bases, and the junction held 8 bases outside the gene matches. CDR3 nucleotides: TGTGCCACCGTGGACAGGGCGGGTAGCAATCAGCCCCAGCATTTT. Encoded protein: CATVDRAGSNQPQHF.

J is TRBJ1-2 and V is TRBV18, with D perhaps matching TRBD1 (6 bases). V was pared by 6 bases and J by 6 bases, with 14 bases between. The germline gives CDR1 KGHSH, CDR2 LQKENI. This CDR3 is 13 amino acids long. The CDR3 loop is CASSLGAGNGYTF. In DNA, the CDR3 is TGTGCCAGCTCCCTGGGGGCAGGGAATGGCTACACCTTC. The full variable domain, with the rest looked up from reference TRBV18 and TRBJ1-2, is NAGVMQNPRHLVRRRGQEARLRCSPMKGHSHVYWYRQLPEEGLKFMVYLQKENIIDESGMPKERFSAEFPKEGPSILRIQQVVRGDSAAYFCASSLGAGNGYTFGSGTRLTVV.

This clone turned up a few times. The chain couples TRBV30 to TRBJ1-3; D gene ambiguous. V shed 0 bases and J shed 0 bases, with 3 bases lying between them. Germline lookup yields CDR1 GTSNPN and CDR2 SVGIG (reference sequence). The CDR3 is made up of 13 amino acids. CDR3 sequence (DNA): TGTGCCTGGAGTGTTATCTCTGGAAACACCATATATTTT. This gives the protein CAWSVISGNTIYF.

This clone was counted only a few times. The gene calls are TRBV27 and TRBJ1-1; TRBD1 agrees at 8 bases. CDR1 and CDR2 from the germline V gene are MNHEY and SMNVEV (reference sequence). The CDR3 consists of 14 residues. Trimming took 5 bases from V and 7 from J; bases not matched to a gene: 9. CDR3 amino acids: CASSPYQGASEAFF. For the CDR3, the DNA is TGTGCCAGCAGTCCCTATCAGGGGGCGAGTGAAGCTTTCTTT.

The chain is built from TRBV3-1 (or the pseudogene TRBV3-2) and TRBJ1-2; 9 nucleotides align to TRBD1. V was pared by 8 bases and J by 8 bases, with 15 bases of the junction left unmatched. Germline CDR1 is LGHDT and CDR2 is YNNKEL (reference sequence). This CDR3 has 15 residues. The CDR3 DNA sequence: TGTGCCAGCGGGTCCTTGGACAGGGGCCGTGAGGGCTACACCTTC. Its translation: CASGSLDRGREGYTF.

The chain couples TRBV27 to TRBJ2-7; 8 nucleotides agree with TRBD1. V lost 7 bases and J lost 5; bases outside the gene matches: 10. The germline CDR1 and CDR2 sequences are MNHEY and SMNVEV (reference sequence). This CDR3 has 14 amino acids. In DNA form, the CDR3 reads TGTGCCAGCACCCGGACAGGGTTAACCAACGAGCAGTACTTC. Translation: CASTRTGLTNEQYF.

This chain links TRBV7-2 with TRBJ1-5; TRBD1 might be the D (6 bases). The V gene's germline CDR1 is SGHTA and CDR2 FQGNSA. With 6 bases removed from V and 2 bases from J, the gap between germline ends came to 11 bases. The CDR3 contains 14 residues. CDR3 amino acids: CASSLRQGNQPQHF. The CDR3 DNA reads as TGTGCCAGCAGTTTAAGACAGGGCAATCAGCCCCAGCATTTT. The whole variable domain, filled in from reference TRBV7-2 and TRBJ1-5, reads GAGVSQSPSNKVTEKGKDVELRCDPISGHTALYWYRQSLGQGLEFLIYFQGNSAPDKSGLPSDRFSAERTGGSVSTLTIQRTQQEDSAVYLCASSLRQGNQPQHFGDGTRLSIL.